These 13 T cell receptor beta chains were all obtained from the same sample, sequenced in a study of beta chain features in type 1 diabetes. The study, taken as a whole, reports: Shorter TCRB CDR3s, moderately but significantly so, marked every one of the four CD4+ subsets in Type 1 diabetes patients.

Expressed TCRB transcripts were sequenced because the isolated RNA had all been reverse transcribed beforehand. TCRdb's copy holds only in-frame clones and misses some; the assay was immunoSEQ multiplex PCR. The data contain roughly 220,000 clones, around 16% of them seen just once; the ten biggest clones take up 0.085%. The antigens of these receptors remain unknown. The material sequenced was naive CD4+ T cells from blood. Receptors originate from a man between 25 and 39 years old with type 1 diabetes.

The CDR3 spells CASSLDIKNIQYF. For the CDR3, the DNA is TGTGCCAGCAGCTTGGACATCAAAAACATTCAGTACTTC. The chain uses TRBV5-6 and TRBJ2-4; no definite D call. CDR1 and CDR2 (germline): SGHDT, YYEEEE. V shed 0 bases and J shed 3 bases, with 4 bases lying between them. This CDR3 is 13 amino acids long.

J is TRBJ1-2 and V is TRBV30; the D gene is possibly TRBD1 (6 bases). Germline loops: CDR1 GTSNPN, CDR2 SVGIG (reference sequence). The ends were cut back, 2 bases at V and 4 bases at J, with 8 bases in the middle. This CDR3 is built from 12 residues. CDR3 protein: CAWSQGTYGYTF. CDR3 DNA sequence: TGTGCCTGGAGTCAGGGGACCTATGGCTACACCTTC. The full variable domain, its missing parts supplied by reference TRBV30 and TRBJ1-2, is SQTIHQWPATLVQPVGSPLSLECTVEGTSNPNLYWYRQAAGRGLQLLFYSVGIGQISSEVPQNLSASRPQDRQFILSSKKLLLSDSGFYLCAWSQGTYGYTFGSGTRLTVV.

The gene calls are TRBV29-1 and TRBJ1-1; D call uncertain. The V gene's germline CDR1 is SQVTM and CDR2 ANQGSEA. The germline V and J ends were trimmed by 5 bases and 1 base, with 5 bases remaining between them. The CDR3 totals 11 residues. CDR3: CSVMSNTEAFF. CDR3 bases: TGCAGCGTTATGTCGAACACTGAAGCTTTCTTT.

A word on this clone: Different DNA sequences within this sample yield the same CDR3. CDR3 loop: CASSPQGDTQYF. DNA of the CDR3: TGTGCCAGCTCACCACAGGGAGATACGCAGTATTTT. The chain is built from TRBV18 and TRBJ2-3; D is unclear. CDR3 size: 12 residues. The germline V gene encodes CDR1 KGHSH and CDR2 LQKENI. Trimming stripped 1 base from V and 5 bases from J, with 4 bases between.

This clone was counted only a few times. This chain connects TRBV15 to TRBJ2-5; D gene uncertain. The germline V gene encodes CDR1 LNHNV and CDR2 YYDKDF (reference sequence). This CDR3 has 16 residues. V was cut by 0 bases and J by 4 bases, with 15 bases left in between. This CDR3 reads CATSRDLGSNGETQYF. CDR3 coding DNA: TGTGCCACCAGCAGAGATCTAGGTTCGAACGGAGAGACCCAGTACTTC.

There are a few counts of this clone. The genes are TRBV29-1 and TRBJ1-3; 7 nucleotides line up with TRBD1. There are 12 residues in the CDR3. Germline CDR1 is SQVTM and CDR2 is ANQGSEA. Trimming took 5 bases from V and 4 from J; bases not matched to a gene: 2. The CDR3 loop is CSVWTGGNTIYF. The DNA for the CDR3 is TGCAGCGTTTGGACAGGCGGAAACACCATATATTTT.

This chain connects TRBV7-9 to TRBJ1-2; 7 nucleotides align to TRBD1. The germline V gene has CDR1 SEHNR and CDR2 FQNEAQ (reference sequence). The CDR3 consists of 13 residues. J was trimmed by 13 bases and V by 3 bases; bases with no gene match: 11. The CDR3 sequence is CASSFTDRTGATF. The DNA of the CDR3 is TGTGCCAGCAGCTTCACAGATCGGACAGGTGCCACCTTC.

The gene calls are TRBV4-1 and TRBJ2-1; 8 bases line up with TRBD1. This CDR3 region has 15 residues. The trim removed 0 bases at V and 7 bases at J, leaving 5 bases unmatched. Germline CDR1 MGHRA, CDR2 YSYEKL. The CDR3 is CASSQEAQGGNEQFF. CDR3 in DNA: TGCGCCAGCAGCCAAGAGGCACAGGGGGGAAATGAGCAGTTCTTC.

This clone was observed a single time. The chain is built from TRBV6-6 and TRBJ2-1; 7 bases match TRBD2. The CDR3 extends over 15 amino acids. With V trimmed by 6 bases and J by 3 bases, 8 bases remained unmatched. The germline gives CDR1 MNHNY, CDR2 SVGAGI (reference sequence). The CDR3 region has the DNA TGTGCCAGCAGAACAGGTGGCGGGAGCTACAATGAGCAGTTCTTC. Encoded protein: CASRTGGGSYNEQFF.

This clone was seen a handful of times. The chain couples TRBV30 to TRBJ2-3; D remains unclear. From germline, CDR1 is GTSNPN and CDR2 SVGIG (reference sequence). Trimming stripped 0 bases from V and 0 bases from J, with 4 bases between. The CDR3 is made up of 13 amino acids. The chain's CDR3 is CAWSVESTDTQYF. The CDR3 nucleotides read TGTGCCTGGAGTGTCGAAAGCACAGATACGCAGTATTTT. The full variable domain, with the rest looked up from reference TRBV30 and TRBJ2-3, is SQTIHQWPATLVQPVGSPLSLECTVEGTSNPNLYWYRQAAGRGLQLLFYSVGIGQISSEVPQNLSASRPQDRQFILSSKKLLLSDSGFYLCAWSVESTDTQYFGPGTRLTVL.

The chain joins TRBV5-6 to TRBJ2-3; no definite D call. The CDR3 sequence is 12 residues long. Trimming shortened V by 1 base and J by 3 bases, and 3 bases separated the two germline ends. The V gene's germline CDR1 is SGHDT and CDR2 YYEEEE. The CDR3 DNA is TGTGCCAGCAGCTTGCTGACAGATACGCAGTATTTT. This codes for CASSLLTDTQYF.

CDR3 sequence: CASSSPSGTDTQYF. The CDR3 DNA is TGTGCCAGCAGCTCTCCTTCAGGCACAGATACGCAGTATTTT. The V call is TRBV27, the J call TRBJ2-3; D is undetermined. The CDR3 covers 14 residues. Per the germline V gene, CDR1 is MNHEY and CDR2 is SMNVEV (reference sequence). Between the trimmed V and J ends, which lost 6 bases and 1 base, there was a span of 11 bases.

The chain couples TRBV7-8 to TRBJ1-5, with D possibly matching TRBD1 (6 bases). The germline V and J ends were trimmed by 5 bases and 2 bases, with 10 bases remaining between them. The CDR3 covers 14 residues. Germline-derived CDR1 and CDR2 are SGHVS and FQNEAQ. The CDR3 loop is CASSGGGRNQPQHF. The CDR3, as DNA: TGTGCCAGCAGCGGAGGGGGGCGCAATCAGCCCCAGCATTTT.